The rows below give T cell receptor beta chains drawn from one sample of a study of early T cells in non-severe SARS-CoV-2 infection. TCRdb re-derived calls from the 5' RACE reads in MiXCR, one entry per CDR3 protein. The table lists about 59,000 distinct CDR3 sequences, 10% to 15% of them singletons. The specimen was whole blood. These TCRs come from an adult who was a healthcare worker with PCR-confirmed SARS-CoV-2 infection or an uninfected control (not recorded which). Both conserved end residues are part of each CDR3. D genes are given only for firm matches. For some rows the clone size is stated as once, few or many, or as a class when expanded; others skip it.

j_gene: TRBJ1-1; d_gene: TRBD1; abundance: many; v_gene: TRBV7-3; CDR3nt: TGTGCCAGCAGCTTATCTGGGACAGACAACACTGAAGCTTTCTTT; CDR3aa: CASSLSGTDNTEAFF
j_gene: TRBJ2-3; d_gene: TRBD1; abundance: many; v_gene: TRBV7-6; CDR3nt: TGTGCCAGCAGCCTAGGGACAGGGTCACTGACAGATACGCAGTATTTT; CDR3aa: CASSLGTGSLTDTQYF
j_gene: TRBJ2-2; d_gene: -; abundance: -; v_gene: TRBV7-9; CDR3nt: TGTGCCAGCAGCTTTTACACCGGGCTGAACACCGGGGAGCTGTTTTTT; CDR3aa: CASSFYTGLNTGELFF
j_gene: TRBJ2-3; d_gene: TRBD2; abundance: many; v_gene: TRBV24-1; CDR3nt: TGTGCCACCAGTGATGCGATTAGCGGGCCTCCGGATACGCAGTATTTT; CDR3aa: CATSDAISGPPDTQYF
j_gene: TRBJ2-2; d_gene: -; abundance: -; v_gene: TRBV29-1; CDR3nt: TGCAGCGTTGAAGTAGGAGGGAGAGGGACCGGGGAGCTGTTTTTT; CDR3aa: CSVEVGGRGTGELFF
j_gene: TRBJ1-2; d_gene: TRBD1; abundance: many; v_gene: TRBV19; CDR3nt: TGTGCCAGTAGTCCCTGGGACAGGACCTATGGCTACACCTTC; CDR3aa: CASSPWDRTYGYTF
j_gene: TRBJ2-7; d_gene: TRBD2; abundance: many; v_gene: TRBV20-1; CDR3nt: TGCAGTGCTACCAGCGGGAGGGCCCTCGAGCAGTACTTC; CDR3aa: CSATSGRALEQYF
j_gene: TRBJ2-3; d_gene: TRBD2; abundance: -; v_gene: TRBV7-3; CDR3nt: TGTGCCAGCAGCTTAGGAGCGGGGGGCACAGATACGCAGTATTTT; CDR3aa: CASSLGAGGTDTQYF
j_gene: TRBJ1-2; d_gene: -; abundance: -; v_gene: TRBV29-1; CDR3nt: TGCAGCGTTGAAGAATATAGTGGCTACACCTTC; CDR3aa: CSVEEYSGYTF
j_gene: TRBJ2-3; d_gene: -; abundance: many; v_gene: TRBV10-3; CDR3nt: TGTGCCATCAGTACTCAGCCTTTTCGGGATACGCAGTATTTT; CDR3aa: CAISTQPFRDTQYF
j_gene: TRBJ1-4; d_gene: -; abundance: few; v_gene: TRBV11-2; CDR3nt: TGTGCCAGCAGCTATGCCGGCAGCTATAATGAAAAACTGTTTTTT; CDR3aa: CASSYAGSYNEKLFF
j_gene: TRBJ1-1; d_gene: -; abundance: few; v_gene: TRBV5-1; CDR3nt: TGCGCCAGCAGCTTGGGGGCCACTGAAGCTTTCTTT; CDR3aa: CASSLGATEAFF
j_gene: TRBJ2-1; d_gene: -; abundance: few; v_gene: TRBV19; CDR3nt: TGTGCCAGTAGCCCCTTCGGAGGGAATGAGCAGTTCTTC; CDR3aa: CASSPFGGNEQFF
j_gene: TRBJ2-7; d_gene: -; abundance: few; v_gene: TRBV5-6; CDR3nt: TGTGCCAGCAGCACCTACACAGGGATATACGAGCAGTACTTC; CDR3aa: CASSTYTGIYEQYF
j_gene: TRBJ2-7; d_gene: -; abundance: many; v_gene: TRBV27; CDR3nt: TGTGCCAGCAGCCAATACGGGGATTGGGAGCAGTACTTC; CDR3aa: CASSQYGDWEQYF
j_gene: TRBJ2-3; d_gene: -; abundance: many; v_gene: TRBV7-9; CDR3nt: TGTGCCAGCAGAACTAGCACAGATACGCAGTATTTT; CDR3aa: CASRTSTDTQYF
j_gene: TRBJ2-1; d_gene: -; abundance: few; v_gene: TRBV7-3; CDR3nt: TGTGCCAGCAGCCCCCACCCCGCGGTATCCTACAATGAGCAGTTCTTC; CDR3aa: CASSPHPAVSYNEQFF
j_gene: TRBJ2-6; d_gene: -; abundance: many; v_gene: TRBV24-1; CDR3nt: TGTGCCACCAGTATATCTGGGGCCAACGTCCTGACTTTC; CDR3aa: CATSISGANVLTF
j_gene: TRBJ2-7; d_gene: -; abundance: many; v_gene: TRBV10-3; CDR3nt: TGTGCCATCAGTGACCCCCCGCCCGCGTCTGAGCAGTACTTC; CDR3aa: CAISDPPPASEQYF
j_gene: TRBJ2-7; d_gene: -; abundance: -; v_gene: TRBV27; CDR3nt: TGTGCCAGCAGTTTATTCAGGGAACGTGACGAGCAGTACTTC; CDR3aa: CASSLFRERDEQYF
j_gene: TRBJ2-5; d_gene: TRBD2; abundance: many; v_gene: TRBV29-1; CDR3nt: TGCAGCGGCGTAGCGGGAGTGTACCAAGAGACCCAGTACTTC; CDR3aa: CSGVAGVYQETQYF
j_gene: TRBJ1-4; d_gene: -; abundance: many; v_gene: TRBV6-1; CDR3nt: TGTGGCTCAGGACAGCTTAATGAAAAACTGTTTTTT; CDR3aa: CGSGQLNEKLFF
j_gene: TRBJ2-2; d_gene: -; abundance: few; v_gene: TRBV7-2; CDR3nt: TGTGCAAACAAGACCGAGGTCACCGGGGAGCTGTTTTTT; CDR3aa: CANKTEVTGELFF
j_gene: TRBJ1-1; d_gene: -; abundance: few; v_gene: TRBV11-3; CDR3nt: TGTGCCAGCAGCTTTTTATCGGGCGGAAGAAATGAAGCTTTCTTT; CDR3aa: CASSFLSGGRNEAFF
j_gene: TRBJ2-1; d_gene: -; abundance: -; v_gene: TRBV20-1; CDR3nt: TGCAGTGCCTACACTCCCCCCTCCTACAATGAGCAGTTCTTC; CDR3aa: CSAYTPPSYNEQFF
j_gene: TRBJ1-2; d_gene: -; abundance: many; v_gene: TRBV18; CDR3nt: TGTGCCAGCTCACCTCTTCGGGACGCCAGCTATGGCTACACCTTC; CDR3aa: CASSPLRDASYGYTF
j_gene: TRBJ2-5; d_gene: TRBD1; abundance: many; v_gene: TRBV5-4; CDR3nt: TGTGCCAGCAGCCAATCGACAGGGAAAGAGACCCAGTACTTC; CDR3aa: CASSQSTGKETQYF
j_gene: TRBJ2-1; d_gene: TRBD2; abundance: many; v_gene: TRBV11-1; CDR3nt: TGTGCCAGCAGCTTAGTGAGAGGGACTAGTCCCTACAATGAGCAGTTCTTC; CDR3aa: CASSLVRGTSPYNEQFF
j_gene: TRBJ1-1; d_gene: -; abundance: few; v_gene: TRBV30; CDR3nt: TGTGCCTGGGACAGGAACACTGAAGCTTTCTTT; CDR3aa: CAWDRNTEAFF
j_gene: TRBJ2-7; d_gene: -; abundance: -; v_gene: TRBV29-1; CDR3nt: TGCAGCGTTGAAGACAGGGAATGGTCCTACGAGCAGTACTTC; CDR3aa: CSVEDREWSYEQYF
j_gene: TRBJ1-6; d_gene: -; abundance: -; v_gene: TRBV20-1; CDR3nt: TGCAGTGCTAGAGGCGGCGGGGGGGATAATTCACCCCTCCACTTT; CDR3aa: CSARGGGGDNSPLHF
j_gene: TRBJ2-1; d_gene: TRBD2; abundance: many; v_gene: TRBV29-1; CDR3nt: TGCAGCGTTGAGGAAGCTAGCGGGAGGATCGGTGAGCAGTTCTTC; CDR3aa: CSVEEASGRIGEQFF
j_gene: TRBJ1-1; d_gene: -; abundance: many; v_gene: TRBV18; CDR3nt: TGTGCCAGCTTGACAACTTGGAACACTGAAGCTTTCTTT; CDR3aa: CASLTTWNTEAFF
j_gene: TRBJ2-1; d_gene: TRBD1; abundance: many; v_gene: TRBV19; CDR3nt: TGTGCCAGTAGGGACAGGGGATTCCACAATGAGCAGTTCTTC; CDR3aa: CASRDRGFHNEQFF
j_gene: TRBJ2-1; d_gene: TRBD2; abundance: many; v_gene: TRBV7-6; CDR3nt: TGTGCCAGCAGCTTACCCCCGGATGGGAGGGTCTACAATGAGCAGTTCTTC; CDR3aa: CASSLPPDGRVYNEQFF
j_gene: TRBJ2-1; d_gene: -; abundance: -; v_gene: TRBV6-6; CDR3nt: TGTGCCAGCAGTTCATCTCGCAGTAGCGGCCTTTACAATGAGCAGTTCTTC; CDR3aa: CASSSSRSSGLYNEQFF
j_gene: TRBJ2-1; d_gene: TRBD2; abundance: -; v_gene: TRBV29-1; CDR3nt: TGCAGCGCCCGAGCGGGACCCTCCTACAATGAGCAGTTCTTC; CDR3aa: CSARAGPSYNEQFF
j_gene: TRBJ2-2; d_gene: -; abundance: few; v_gene: TRBV7-6; CDR3nt: TGTGCCAGCAGCTTAATCCCAAACGCGAACACCGGGGAGCTGTTTTTT; CDR3aa: CASSLIPNANTGELFF
j_gene: TRBJ1-3; d_gene: -; abundance: many; v_gene: TRBV5-1; CDR3nt: TGCGCCAGCAGCTTGCAAGGGGGCTCTGGAAACACCATATATTTT; CDR3aa: CASSLQGGSGNTIYF
j_gene: TRBJ2-7; d_gene: -; abundance: few; v_gene: TRBV29-1; CDR3nt: TGCAGCGTCTTAAGCTACGAGCAGTACTTC; CDR3aa: CSVLSYEQYF
j_gene: TRBJ1-5; d_gene: -; abundance: many; v_gene: TRBV19; CDR3nt: TGTGCCAGTAGCCGGGACGGCGGCAATCAGCCCCAGCATTTT; CDR3aa: CASSRDGGNQPQHF
j_gene: TRBJ2-3; d_gene: -; abundance: many; v_gene: TRBV11-2; CDR3nt: TGTGCCAGCAGCTTTCAACGGACCAGCACAGATACGCAGTATTTT; CDR3aa: CASSFQRTSTDTQYF
j_gene: TRBJ2-5; d_gene: -; abundance: -; v_gene: TRBV6-6; CDR3nt: TGTGCCAGCAGTTACATGTTGGAGACCCAGTACTTC; CDR3aa: CASSYMLETQYF
j_gene: TRBJ2-7; d_gene: -; abundance: many; v_gene: TRBV10-1; CDR3nt: TGCGCCAGCAGTGAGTCAGGGGGGCCCCCCTACGAGCAGTACTTC; CDR3aa: CASSESGGPPYEQYF
j_gene: TRBJ2-5; d_gene: -; abundance: many; v_gene: TRBV5-1; CDR3nt: TGCGCCAGCACTTCGCGGGGGCTCCGGGCCTCCGAGACCCAGTACTTC; CDR3aa: CASTSRGLRASETQYF
j_gene: TRBJ2-7; d_gene: TRBD1; abundance: -; v_gene: TRBV28; CDR3nt: TGTGCCAGCAGTTTATACGGGACAGGGGCCTACGAGCAGTACTTC; CDR3aa: CASSLYGTGAYEQYF
j_gene: TRBJ2-7; d_gene: TRBD1; abundance: few; v_gene: TRBV12-3/TRBV12-4; CDR3nt: TGTGCCAGCAGTGCCCCCGGGACAGGGGGCTTCGAGCAGTACTTC; CDR3aa: CASSAPGTGGFEQYF
j_gene: TRBJ1-5; d_gene: -; abundance: many; v_gene: TRBV6-5; CDR3nt: TGTGCCAGCAGTGAGTTAGTGGGCAATCAGCCCCAGCATTTT; CDR3aa: CASSELVGNQPQHF
j_gene: TRBJ1-3; d_gene: -; abundance: many; v_gene: TRBV9; CDR3nt: TGTGCCAGCAGCCCGTCGATCGGGGGGCCCGGAAACACCATATATTTT; CDR3aa: CASSPSIGGPGNTIYF
j_gene: TRBJ2-3; d_gene: -; abundance: many; v_gene: TRBV7-9; CDR3nt: TGTGCCAGCAGCTTAGGGGCCGAAACAGATACGCAGTATTTT; CDR3aa: CASSLGAETDTQYF
j_gene: TRBJ2-2; d_gene: -; abundance: many; v_gene: TRBV11-3; CDR3nt: TGTGCCAGCAGCTTAACGGGGTCCGGGGAGCTGTTTTTT; CDR3aa: CASSLTGSGELFF
j_gene: TRBJ2-6; d_gene: TRBD1; abundance: medium-sized; v_gene: TRBV5-4; CDR3nt: TGTGCCAGCAGCTTGGTAGGGGGCGGGGCCAACGTCCTGACTTTC; CDR3aa: CASSLVGGGANVLTF
j_gene: TRBJ1-4; d_gene: TRBD1; abundance: -; v_gene: TRBV6-5; CDR3nt: TGTGCCAGCAGTTACGGAGGGACAGGGGATGAAAAACTGTTTTTT; CDR3aa: CASSYGGTGDEKLFF
j_gene: TRBJ1-4; d_gene: -; abundance: many; v_gene: TRBV6-5; CDR3nt: TGTGCCAGCAGTTATCGGGTGGTCGGAGGGGGTGAAAAACTGTTTTTT; CDR3aa: CASSYRVVGGGEKLFF
j_gene: TRBJ2-1; d_gene: -; abundance: many; v_gene: TRBV7-9; CDR3nt: TGTGCCAGCAGCTTAGCCCGTACCCGAAATGAGCAGTTCTTC; CDR3aa: CASSLARTRNEQFF
j_gene: TRBJ2-5; d_gene: -; abundance: few; v_gene: TRBV6-6; CDR3nt: TGTGCCAGCAGCTCTACTACGGAGACCCAGTACTTC; CDR3aa: CASSSTTETQYF